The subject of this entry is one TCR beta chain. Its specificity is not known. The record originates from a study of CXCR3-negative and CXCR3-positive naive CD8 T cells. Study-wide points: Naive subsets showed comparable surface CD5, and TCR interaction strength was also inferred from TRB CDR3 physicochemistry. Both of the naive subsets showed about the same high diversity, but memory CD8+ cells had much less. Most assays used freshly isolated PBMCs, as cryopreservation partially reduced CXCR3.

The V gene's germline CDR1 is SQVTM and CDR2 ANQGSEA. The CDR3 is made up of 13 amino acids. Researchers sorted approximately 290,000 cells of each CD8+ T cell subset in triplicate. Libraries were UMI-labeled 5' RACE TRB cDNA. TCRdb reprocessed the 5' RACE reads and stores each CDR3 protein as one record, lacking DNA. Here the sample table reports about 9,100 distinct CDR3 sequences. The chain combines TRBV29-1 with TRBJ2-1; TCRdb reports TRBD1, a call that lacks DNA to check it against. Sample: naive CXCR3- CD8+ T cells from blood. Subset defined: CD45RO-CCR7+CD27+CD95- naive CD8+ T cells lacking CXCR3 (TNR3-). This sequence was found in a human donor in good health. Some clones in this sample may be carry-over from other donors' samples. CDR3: CSARGLDYNEQFF.